This note documents a single T cell receptor (beta chain) sequence. No antigen is known for it. A second PCR, run for roughly 7 to 11 cycles, used a sample-barcoded 5' primer plus a J-beta primer mix. Per-sample output comprised a minimum of 3 million paired-end reads containing CDR3. From the 5' RACE reads, TCRdb called clonotypes with MiXCR, one entry per CDR3 protein. The sample holds approximately 1.5 million distinct CDR3 sequences, almost 35% seen once. CDR3 length equals 17 residues. Germline V gene data show CDR1 as MGHRA and CDR2 as YSYEKL. V lost 0 bases, J lost 9 bases, and 7 bases stayed unmatched. They isolated at least 6 million PBMCs from each sample. This record comes from a study of blood T cells in healthy people across ages. Overall study findings and caveats: Long-lived donors carried more naive CD4+ cells and greater diversity than aged donors. The study lacked donor CMV status, which possibly confounded expanded clonotype changes.

This chain links TRBV4-1 with TRBJ2-1, with TRBD2 identical over 14 bases. The TCR was taken from a woman between 25 and 40 years old in good health. The specimen sequenced was blood. The DNA for the CDR3 is TGCGCCAGCAGCCAAGAACCGGGACTAGCGGGAGCAAGTGAGCAGTTCTTC. This translates into CASSQEPGLAGASEQFF.